This is a list of T cell receptor beta chains from one sample in a study of T cell clonotyping in hematopoietic cell transplantation. Libraries were prepared by immunoSEQ multiplex PCR; TCRdb keeps only in-frame clonotypes and omits some of them. The repertoire holds about 27,000 clones, with nearly 97% as singletons. The sequenced sample consisted of peripheral blood mononuclear cells. The receptor set was obtained from a man between 45 and 60 years old in good health. Some clones in this sample may be carry-over from other donors' samples. The CDR3 runs from the conserved cysteine through the conserved F or W. D genes are given only for firm matches. Size is stated for part of the rows, as once, few or many counts, or as a class when the clone is expanded.

TRBV7-3	NA	NA	TRBJ2-1	CASSFAGYSYNEQFF	TGTGCCAGCAGCTTCGCGGGGTACTCCTACAATGAGCAGTTCTTC
TRBV10-3	NA	NA	TRBJ1-6	CAISPKADSYNSPLHF	TGTGCCATCAGTCCGAAGGCTGACTCCTATAATTCACCCCTCCACTTT
TRBV6-5	TRBD1	NA	TRBJ2-7	CASRNDRGPSEQYF	TGTGCCAGCAGAAATGACAGGGGGCCCTCCGAGCAGTACTTC
TRBV6-5	NA	NA	TRBJ1-2	CASSYDRIYGYTF	TGTGCCAGCAGTTATGACCGAATCTATGGCTACACCTTC
TRBV5-8	NA	NA	TRBJ1-5	CASSLTPNQPQHF	TGTGCCAGCAGCTTAACCCCCAATCAGCCCCAGCATTTT
TRBV5-1	TRBD1	NA	TRBJ1-1	CASSFSQGGDIAFF	TGCGCCAGCAGCTTCTCACAGGGGGGGGATATAGCTTTCTTT
TRBV4-1	NA	NA	TRBJ2-3	CASSQGRGNTDTQYF	TGCGCCAGCAGCCAGGGACGGGGGAACACAGATACGCAGTATTTT
TRBV19	NA	NA	TRBJ1-2	CASMTVPNYGYTF	TGTGCCAGCATGACAGTACCTAACTATGGCTACACCTTC
TRBV2	NA	NA	TRBJ1-4	CASSRLATNEKLFF	TGTGCCAGCAGCCGACTTGCAACTAATGAAAAACTGTTTTTT
TRBV6-5	NA	NA	TRBJ1-4	CASSYGAGVNEKLFF	TGTGCCAGCAGTTACGGGGCAGGGGTAAATGAAAAACTGTTTTTT
TRBV28	NA	NA	TRBJ1-1	CASSSGTLNTEAFF	TGTGCCAGCAGTTCCGGGACACTGAACACTGAAGCTTTCTTT
TRBV30	TRBD1	NA	TRBJ2-7	CAWRFTGAPAYEQYF	TGTGCCTGGAGATTTACAGGGGCGCCGGCCTACGAGCAGTACTTC
TRBV28	NA	NA	TRBJ1-2	CASRLGRRGYTF	TGTGCCAGCAGGCTGGGGAGACGAGGCTACACCTTC
TRBV13	NA	NA	TRBJ2-3	CASSLAYRVGSTDTQYF	TGTGCCAGCAGCTTAGCCTACAGGGTGGGGAGCACAGATACGCAGTATTTT
TRBV7-2	TRBD1	NA	TRBJ1-2	CASTPGTGSHYGYTF	TGTGCCAGCACCCCGGGGACAGGTTCTCACTATGGCTACACCTTC
TRBV7-2	NA	NA	TRBJ2-5	CASGPVRASLEETQYF	TGTGCCAGCGGCCCGGTGAGGGCTAGCCTCGAAGAGACCCAGTACTTC
TRBV6-6	NA	NA	TRBJ1-1	CASNSPHTNTEAFF	TGTGCCAGCAATTCGCCCCATACGAACACTGAAGCTTTCTTT
TRBV4-1	TRBD2	once	TRBJ2-3	CASSQDELASDTQYF	TGCGCCAGCAGCCAAGATGAACTAGCGTCAGATACGCAGTATTTT
TRBV30	TRBD2	once	TRBJ2-3	CAWSPLAGGQDTQYF	TGTGCCTGGAGTCCACTAGCGGGGGGGCAAGATACGCAGTATTTT
TRBV4-3	NA	NA	TRBJ1-2	CASSQEGPDYGYTF	TGCGCCAGCAGCCAAGAGGGTCCCGATTATGGCTACACCTTC
TRBV5-1	NA	NA	TRBJ2-2	CASSLSGNTGELFF	TGCGCCAGCAGTTTATCCGGGAACACCGGGGAGCTGTTTTTT
TRBV7-2	NA	NA	TRBJ2-3	CASSFDYLSTDTQYF	TGTGCCAGCAGCTTTGACTACCTTAGCACAGATACGCAGTATTTT
TRBV7-2	NA	NA	TRBJ2-7	CASSLRTHVSYEQYF	TGTGCCAGCAGCTTAAGGACACACGTCTCCTACGAGCAGTACTTC
TRBV5-6	NA	NA	TRBJ1-1	CASSLMQNTEAFF	TGTGCCAGCAGCTTGATGCAGAACACTGAAGCTTTCTTT
TRBV6-1	NA	NA	TRBJ1-2	CASSEAIYGYTF	TGTGCCAGCAGTGAAGCTATCTATGGCTACACCTTC
TRBV7-9	NA	NA	TRBJ1-6	CASSLEPRFNSPLHF	TGTGCCAGCAGCTTGGAACCGAGGTTCAATTCACCCCTCCACTTT
TRBV28	NA	NA	TRBJ1-1	CASSFRAGVQAFF	TGTGCCAGCAGTTTTAGGGCAGGGGTTCAAGCTTTCTTT
TRBV27	NA	NA	TRBJ1-1	CASRNNLDRLKAFF	TGTGCCAGCCGCAATAACCTCGACAGGCTGAAAGCTTTCTTT